This T cell receptor beta chain was retrieved from a study of blood T cell repertoires in COVID-19. At the level of the study: Samples came from the United States, Italy and Spain, spanning acute and convalescent COVID-19.

Per the authors' pipeline: Researchers report that nucleated cell counts were estimated from reference gene primer amplification. Assay: immunoSEQ multiplex PCR; the TCRdb copy retains only in-frame clones and omits some. D and trimming come from the DNA, and the V and J calls and clone size come from that table. The sample has 400,000 to 500,000 clones; roughly 90% are singletons. Germline V gives CDR1 LGHNT, CDR2 FRNRAP. The J segment lost 7 bases and the V segment lost 5 bases, leaving 13 bases of the junction unmatched. The CDR3 totals 17 residues. V is TRBV12-5 and J is TRBJ2-2; 10 positions agree with TRBD2. Sequences were obtained from PBMCs or T cells enriched from blood (not recorded which). The TCR was taken from a woman in her 40s who had recovered from COVID-19. The chain's CDR3 is CASGLWASSGSGGELFF. The CDR3 DNA reads TGTGCTAGTGGTCTGTGGGCTTCTAGCGGGAGTGGCGGGGAGCTGTTTTTT.